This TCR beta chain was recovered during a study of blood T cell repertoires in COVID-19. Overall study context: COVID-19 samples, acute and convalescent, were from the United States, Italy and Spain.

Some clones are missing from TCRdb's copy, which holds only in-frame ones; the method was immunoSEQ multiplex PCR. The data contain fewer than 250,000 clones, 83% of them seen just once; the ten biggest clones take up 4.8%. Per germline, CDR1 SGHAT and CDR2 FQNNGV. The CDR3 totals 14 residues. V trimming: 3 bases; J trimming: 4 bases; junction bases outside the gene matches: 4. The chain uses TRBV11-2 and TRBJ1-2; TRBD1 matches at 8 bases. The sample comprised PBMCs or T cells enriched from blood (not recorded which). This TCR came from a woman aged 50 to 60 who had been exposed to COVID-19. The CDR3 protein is CASSLAGTGYGYTF. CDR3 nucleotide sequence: TGTGCCAGCAGCTTGGCCGGGACAGGCTATGGCTACACCTTC.